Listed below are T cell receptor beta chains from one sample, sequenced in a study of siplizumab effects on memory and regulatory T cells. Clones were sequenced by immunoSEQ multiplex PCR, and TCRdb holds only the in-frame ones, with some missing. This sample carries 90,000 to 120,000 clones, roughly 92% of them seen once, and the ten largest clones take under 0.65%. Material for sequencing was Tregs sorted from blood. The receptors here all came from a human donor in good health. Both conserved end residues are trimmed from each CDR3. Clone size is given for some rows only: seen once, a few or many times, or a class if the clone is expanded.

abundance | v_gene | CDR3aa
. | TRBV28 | ASSLDLGMMNTEAF
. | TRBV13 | ASSSTPTGAVLDEQY
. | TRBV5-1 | ASSRTGTSGTSAF
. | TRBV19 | ASSPKTDSGQF
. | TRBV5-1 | ASSLAGTANTGELF
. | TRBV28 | ASSLVGSQY
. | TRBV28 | ASSLPEGQTYEQY
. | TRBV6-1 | AYQVSLYEQY
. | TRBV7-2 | ASSRLAGLSPGELF
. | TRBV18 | ASSRGGLETQY
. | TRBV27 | ASSFFVGAQYNEQF
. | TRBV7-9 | ASSPGPRGPNEKLF
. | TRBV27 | ASSLYGGDYIYEQY
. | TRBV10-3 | AISGGGTGVPYEQY
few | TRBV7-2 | ASSSDWVVSYEQY
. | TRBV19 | ASKAVGWQPQH
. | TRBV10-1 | ASSGLAGVGTDTQY
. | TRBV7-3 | ASSLRQGRTGELF
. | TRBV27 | ASRLGGAGANVLT
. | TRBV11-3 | ASSDGNGQGMDEQY
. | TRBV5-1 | ASSLDGGGSYNEQF
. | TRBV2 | ASRGNLAGLITGELF
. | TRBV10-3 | AISRLADSYNEQF
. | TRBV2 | ASRTLVYNEQF
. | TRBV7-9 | ASTGQETQY
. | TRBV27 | ASSLFRQEPMNTEAF
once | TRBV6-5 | ASSTGSRGYT
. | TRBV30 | AWNPRRFYTDTQY
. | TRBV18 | ASSPLVDWETQY
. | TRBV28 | ASRLGLAGVTGELF
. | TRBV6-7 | ASSPRMDAQSEQY
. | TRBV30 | AWSRGNSNQPQH
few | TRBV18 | ASSPQDSHYEQY